This T cell receptor (beta chain) was captured by sequencing in a study of read filtering for tumor transcriptome and immune sequencing. Study-level information: R-ISS stage counts were eight or nine for I, roughly 15 for II, roughly seven for III. General study points: IR-seq and RNA-seq agreed better without single-read clonotypes.

This library used roughly 370 ng RNA and molecular barcoded adaptors spanning alpha/delta and beta/gamma chains. TCRdb fed the reads into MiXCR, producing one record per CDR3 protein. Seen here are about 57,000 distinct CDR3 sequences, more than 20% observed once, and the top ten hold 17%. With respect to this clonotype: Its matching antigen is unknown.

The CDR3 runs to 14 residues. The germline gives CDR1 SEHNR, CDR2 FQNEAQ (reference sequence). Deletions cut 5 bases from V and 6 bases from J, with 14 bases between. The sequence was obtained from a donor older than 35 with multiple myeloma. The chain employs TRBV7-9 and TRBJ1-5; D is possibly TRBD1 (5 bases). Sequenced sample: a population of CD138-negative cells sorted from bone marrow. CDR3 nucleotides: TGTGCCAGCAGCCCCATCGGGGGGTTTCAGCCCCAGCATTTT. Translation gives CASSPIGGFQPQHF. Combining the CDR3 with reference TRBV7-9 and TRBJ1-5 gives the whole variable domain DTGVSQNPRHKITKRGQNVTFRCDPISEHNRLYWYRQTLGQGPEFLTYFQNEAQLEKSRLLSDRFSAERPKGSFSTLEIQRTEQGDSAMYLCASSPIGGFQPQHFGDGTRLSIL.